This is a list of T cell receptor beta chains from one sample in a study of CD8 T cells in ankylosing spondylitis. Via MiXCR, TCRdb re-called the 5' RACE reads, giving one row per CDR3 protein. The sample contains about 36,000 distinct CDR3 sequences, approximately 10% of which appear only once. Sequencing was carried out using synovial fluid, either unsorted or a sorted T cell fraction (not recorded which). These receptors were taken from a male donor with ankylosing spondylitis. The CDR3 runs from the conserved cysteine through the conserved F or W. A D gene is named only where the DNA matches it firmly. The size entry is marked missing in some rows and otherwise reads once, few, many or a size class.

D | J | size | V | DNA | CDR3
TRBD2 | TRBJ2-7 | large | TRBV28 | TGTGCCAGCAGTCCCCGGACTAGCGGTTACGAGCAGTACTTC | CASSPRTSGYEQYF
. | TRBJ2-2 | . | TRBV6-2/TRBV6-3 | TGTGCCACCCGTGGGGGGCCCCGTATTCCGGACACCGGGGAGCTGTTTTTT | CATRGGPRIPDTGELFF
TRBD1 | TRBJ1-3 | many | TRBV20-1 | TGCAGTGCTCCGGACAGGGGCGGAAACACCATATATTTT | CSAPDRGGNTIYF
. | TRBJ1-1 | many | TRBV4-3 | TGCGCCAGCAGCCACCTGGGACGGGGGAACACTGAAGCTTTCTTT | CASSHLGRGNTEAFF
TRBD2 | TRBJ2-7 | many | TRBV28 | TGTGCCAGCAGTTTTAAACTAGCGTCTTCCACCTACGAGCAGTACTTC | CASSFKLASSTYEQYF
. | TRBJ2-7 | few | TRBV20-1 | TGCAGTGCTAGAGAAAGAGCCTACGAGCAGTACTTC | CSARERAYEQYF
. | TRBJ1-1 | few | TRBV6-1 | TGTGCCAGCATTGGGGAGTCTCTCGAAGCTTTCTTT | CASIGESLEAFF
TRBD2 | TRBJ2-2 | few | TRBV7-8 | TGTGCCAGCAGCCCTCGGATCCTAGCGGGAGGGCCAGGGGGGGAGCTGTTTTTT | CASSPRILAGGPGGELFF
TRBD1 | TRBJ2-5 | few | TRBV20-1 | TGCAGTGCTGACAGGGACGCGCATAGTACCCAGTACTTC | CSADRDAHSTQYF
. | TRBJ2-1 | few | TRBV10-3 | TGTGCCATCAGGTCAGACTTAGGCTCCTACAATGAGCAGTTCTTC | CAIRSDLGSYNEQFF
. | TRBJ2-5 | . | TRBV20-1 | TGCAGTGCTGACCGCCCCTTGCAAGGGGAGACCCAGTACTTC | CSADRPLQGETQYF
. | TRBJ2-1 | medium-sized | TRBV11-1 | TGTGCCAGCAGCCTGCCCGGATGGAGGGGGGACAATGAGCAGTTCTTC | CASSLPGWRGDNEQFF
TRBD1 | TRBJ1-5 | many | TRBV5-1 | TGCGCCAGCAGCCCACAGGGGGCTAGCAATCAGCCCCAGCATTTT | CASSPQGASNQPQHF
. | TRBJ2-6 | once | TRBV3-1 | TGTGCCAGCAGCCAAGCCCGGGGTCGGGCTGGGGCCAACGTCCTGACTTTC | CASSQARGRAGANVLTF
TRBD2 | TRBJ2-4 | . | TRBV20-1 | TGCAGTGCCCCAAATCAAGCCCGGGGACTAGTGTTAAACATTCAGTACTTC | CSAPNQARGLVLNIQYF
. | TRBJ1-1 | . | TRBV7-8 | TGTGCCAGCAGCTTAGCTTCACGGTCCCTTGAAGCTTTCTTT | CASSLASRSLEAFF
. | TRBJ2-7 | . | TRBV3-1 | TGTGCCAGCAGCACACCCGGTTGGGTCGACGAGCAGTACTTC | CASSTPGWVDEQYF
. | TRBJ1-1 | many | TRBV6-2/TRBV6-3 | TGTGCCAGCGAAGTAAATCTGAACACTGAAGCTTTCTTT | CASEVNLNTEAFF
TRBD2 | TRBJ2-7 | few | TRBV9 | TGTGCCAGCAGCGTAGAGGGGAGGGGCGGCGAGCAGTACTTC | CASSVEGRGGEQYF
TRBD1 | TRBJ2-7 | . | TRBV7-6 | TGTGCCAGCAGCTCCGGGGCGGGTCGAACAGGGGTAGCCGAGCAGTACTTC | CASSSGAGRTGVAEQYF
TRBD2 | TRBJ2-1 | many | TRBV28 | TGTGCCAGCAGTTTGTTAGGGCGGGAGGGCCCAATAAATGAGCAGTTCTTC | CASSLLGREGPINEQFF
TRBD2 | TRBJ2-7 | many | TRBV12-3/TRBV12-4 | TGTGCCAGCAGTCGACCGGGACTAGGATACGAGCAGTACTTC | CASSRPGLGYEQYF
. | TRBJ2-3 | . | TRBV19 | TGTGCCAGTAGTCCGACGGGCACAGATACGCAGTATTTT | CASSPTGTDTQYF
. | TRBJ2-7 | few | TRBV11-2 | TGTGCCAGCAGCTTAGTGCGTTCCGCATCCTACGAGCAGTACTTC | CASSLVRSASYEQYF
. | TRBJ2-1 | many | TRBV29-1 | TGCAGCGTTGCCACCTACAATGAGCAGTTCTTC | CSVATYNEQFF
. | TRBJ2-7 | . | TRBV12-3/TRBV12-4 | TGTGCCAGCAGTTTGCGGGGAAATCGGAATTCCGAGCAGTACTTC | CASSLRGNRNSEQYF
TRBD2 | TRBJ2-7 | few | TRBV2 | TGTGCCAGCAGTTTGGGACTAGCGGGAGGATTCTCCTACGAGCAGTACTTC | CASSLGLAGGFSYEQYF
. | TRBJ2-2 | few | TRBV5-1 | TGCGCCAGCAAAAACTCAGGGAACACCGGGGAGCTGTTTTTT | CASKNSGNTGELFF
. | TRBJ2-2 | many | TRBV15 | TGTGCCACCAGCAGAGAGGGTAACACCGGGGAGCTGTTTTTT | CATSREGNTGELFF
TRBD2 | TRBJ2-2 | few | TRBV4-2 | TGTGCCAGCAGCGAACCAGCCGGGACTAGCGGGACGTGGGGAGGGGAGCTGTTTTTT | CASSEPAGTSGTWGGELFF
TRBD2 | TRBJ2-1 | many | TRBV13 | TGTGCCAGCAGCTCCCGACTAGCGGGGGCCTACAATGAGCAGTTCTTC | CASSSRLAGAYNEQFF
TRBD2 | TRBJ2-3 | . | TRBV4-1 | TGCGCCAGCAGCAGCCAAGCGGGGACCACAGATACGCAGTATTTT | CASSSQAGTTDTQYF
TRBD1 | TRBJ1-2 | . | TRBV29-1 | TGCAGCGTTGGGCAGCTACCGGGACAGGGTTGGGTCTATGGCTACACCTTC | CSVGQLPGQGWVYGYTF
. | TRBJ2-3 | many | TRBV6-1 | TGTGCCAGCAGTGTAATCCCCTTTGGGAGCACAGATACGCAGTATTTT | CASSVIPFGSTDTQYF
. | TRBJ2-7 | many | TRBV7-2 | TGTGCCAGCAGCTTTGGCTATATCTACGAGCAGTACTTC | CASSFGYIYEQYF
TRBD2 | TRBJ2-3 | . | TRBV7-8 | TGTGCCAGCAGCTCGGGACTACCCTTCACAGATACGCAGTATTTT | CASSSGLPFTDTQYF
TRBD1 | TRBJ2-4 | many | TRBV28 | TGTGCCAGCAGTCCGGGGACAGGAGAGTATGGCATTCAGTACTTC | CASSPGTGEYGIQYF
TRBD2 | TRBJ2-5 | . | TRBV7-8 | TGTGCCAGCAGCTTAGCCCTAGCGGGGTCTCGGACCCAGTACTTC | CASSLALAGSRTQYF
TRBD2 | TRBJ2-3 | . | TRBV7-2 | TGTGCCAGCAGACCGGGAGGGGTGGGGGTTACAGATACGCAGTATTTT | CASRPGGVGVTDTQYF
. | TRBJ2-1 | many | TRBV5-4 | TGTGCCAGCAGCGAAGTAGGCACCTACAATGAGCAGTTCTTC | CASSEVGTYNEQFF
TRBD2 | TRBJ2-1 | . | TRBV29-1 | TGCAGCGTTGATCCGACTAGCGGCAATGAGCAGTTCTTC | CSVDPTSGNEQFF